This T cell receptor (delta chain) was profiled in a study of gamma-delta chains in newborns, infants, children. Whole-study context: Microbial exposure reportedly drives polyclonal innate γδ T cell expansion after birth.

TCRdb made new clone calls on the reads using CATT. This sample has fewer than 12,000 delta-chain clones, with approximately 9.1% found just once. This CDR3 is 19 amino acids long. Per germline, CDR1 GEAIGNYY and CDR2 EKD. Trimming cost V 0 bases and J 2 bases; bases outside gene matches: 8. Sequenced sample: blood. This chain joins TRDV2 and TRDJ3, with 8 nucleotides matching TRDD3. The source of this sequence is a child who was a newborn, infant or young child, either healthy, febrile or measles-vaccinated (not recorded which). The CDR3 sequence is CACDTVSGDTTWDTRQMFF. CDR3 nucleotide sequence: TGTGCCTGTGACACCGTTTCCGGGGATACTACCTGGGACACCCGACAGATGTTTTTC.